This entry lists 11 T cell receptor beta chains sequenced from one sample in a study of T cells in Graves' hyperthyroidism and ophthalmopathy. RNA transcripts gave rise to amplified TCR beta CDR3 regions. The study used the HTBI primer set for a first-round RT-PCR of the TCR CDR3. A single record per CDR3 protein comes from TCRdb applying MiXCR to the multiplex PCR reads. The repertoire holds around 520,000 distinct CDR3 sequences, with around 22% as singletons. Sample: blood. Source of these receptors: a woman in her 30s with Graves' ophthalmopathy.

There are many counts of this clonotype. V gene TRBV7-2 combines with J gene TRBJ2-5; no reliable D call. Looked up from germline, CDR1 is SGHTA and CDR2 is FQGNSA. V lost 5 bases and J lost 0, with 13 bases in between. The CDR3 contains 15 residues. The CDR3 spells CASSTFVGYQETQYF. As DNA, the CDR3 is TGTGCCAGCAGCACCTTTGTCGGCTACCAAGAGACCCAGTACTTC. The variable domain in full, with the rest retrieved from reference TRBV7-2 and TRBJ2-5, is GAGVSQSPSNKVTEKGKDVELRCDPISGHTALYWYRQSLGQGLEFLIYFQGNSAPDKSGLPSDRFSAERTGGSVSTLTIQRTQQEDSAVYLCASSTFVGYQETQYFGPGTRLLVL.

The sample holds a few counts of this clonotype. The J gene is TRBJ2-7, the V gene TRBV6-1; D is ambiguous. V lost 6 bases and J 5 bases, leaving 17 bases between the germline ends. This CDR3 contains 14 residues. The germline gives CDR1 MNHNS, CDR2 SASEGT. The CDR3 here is CASRPQDISHEQYF. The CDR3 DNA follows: TGTGCCAGCAGGCCCCAGGATATAAGCCACGAGCAGTACTTC.

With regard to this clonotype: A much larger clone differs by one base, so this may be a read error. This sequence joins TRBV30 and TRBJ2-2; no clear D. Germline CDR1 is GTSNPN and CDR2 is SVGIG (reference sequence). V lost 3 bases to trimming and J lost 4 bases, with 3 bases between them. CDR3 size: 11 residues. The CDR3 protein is CAWRVTGELFF. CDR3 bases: TGTGCCTGGAGGGTCACCGGGGAGCTGTTTTTT. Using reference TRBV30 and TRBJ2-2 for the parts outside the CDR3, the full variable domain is SQTIHQWPATLVQPVGSPLSLECTVEGTSNPNLYWYRQAAGRGLQLLFYSVGIGQISSEVPQNLSASRPQDRQFILSSKKLLLSDSGFYLCAWRVTGELFFGEGSRLTVL.

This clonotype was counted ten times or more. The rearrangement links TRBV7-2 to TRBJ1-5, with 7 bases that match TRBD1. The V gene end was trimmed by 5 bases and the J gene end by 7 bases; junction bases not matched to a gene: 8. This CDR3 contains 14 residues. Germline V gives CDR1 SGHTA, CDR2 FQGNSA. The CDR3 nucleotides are TGTGCCAGCAGCCCTACAGGGGTTTTACAGCCCCAGCATTTT. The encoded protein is CASSPTGVLQPQHF.

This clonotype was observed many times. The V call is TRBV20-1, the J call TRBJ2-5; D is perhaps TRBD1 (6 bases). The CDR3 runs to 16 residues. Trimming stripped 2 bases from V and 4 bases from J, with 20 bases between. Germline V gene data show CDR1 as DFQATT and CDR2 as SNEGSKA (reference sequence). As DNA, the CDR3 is TGCAGTGCTAGACCCCTCCAGGGGCCCCTCTTAGAGACCCAGTACTTC. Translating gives CSARPLQGPLLETQYF.

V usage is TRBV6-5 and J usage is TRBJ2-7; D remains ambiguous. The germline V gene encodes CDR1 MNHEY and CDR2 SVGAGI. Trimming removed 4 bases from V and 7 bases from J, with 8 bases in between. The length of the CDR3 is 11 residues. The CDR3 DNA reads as TGTGCCAGCAGTTCCCCAACTGAGCAGTACTTC. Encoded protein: CASSSPTEQYF.

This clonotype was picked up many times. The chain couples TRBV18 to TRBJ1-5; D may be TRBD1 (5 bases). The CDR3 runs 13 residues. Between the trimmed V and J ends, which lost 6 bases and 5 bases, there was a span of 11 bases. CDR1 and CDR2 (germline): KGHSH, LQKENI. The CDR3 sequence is CASSRTSDQPQHF. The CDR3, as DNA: TGTGCCAGCTCGCGGACAAGCGATCAGCCCCAGCATTTT.

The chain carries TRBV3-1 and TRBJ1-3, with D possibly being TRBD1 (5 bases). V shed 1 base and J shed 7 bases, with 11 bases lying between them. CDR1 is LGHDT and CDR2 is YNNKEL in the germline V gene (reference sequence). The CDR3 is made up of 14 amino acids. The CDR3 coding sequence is TGTGCCAGCAGCCAAGCGGCAGGGAGTAACACCATATATTTT. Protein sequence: CASSQAAGSNTIYF. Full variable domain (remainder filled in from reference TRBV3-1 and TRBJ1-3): DTAVSQTPKYLVTQMGNDKSIKCEQNLGHDTMYWYKQDSKKFLKIMFSYNNKELIINETVPNRFSPKSPDKAHLNLHINSLELGDSAVYFCASSQAAGSNTIYFGEGSWLTVV.

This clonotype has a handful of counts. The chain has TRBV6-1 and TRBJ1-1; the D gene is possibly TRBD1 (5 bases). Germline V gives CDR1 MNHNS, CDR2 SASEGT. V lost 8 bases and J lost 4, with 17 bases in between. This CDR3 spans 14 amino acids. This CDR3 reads CASLPGHIITEAFF. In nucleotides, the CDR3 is TGTGCCAGCCTCCCCGGACACATTATCACTGAAGCTTTCTTT.

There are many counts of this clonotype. In DNA, the CDR3 is TGTGCCAGCAGTCCTAGACAGTTCTCCTACGAGCAGTACTTC. Translated, it gives CASSPRQFSYEQYF. This rearrangement joins TRBV12-3 or TRBV12-4 to TRBJ2-7; weak D call: TRBD1 (5 bases). This CDR3 is built from 14 residues. The V end lost 5 bases, the J end lost 0 bases, and 11 bases lay between the germline ends.

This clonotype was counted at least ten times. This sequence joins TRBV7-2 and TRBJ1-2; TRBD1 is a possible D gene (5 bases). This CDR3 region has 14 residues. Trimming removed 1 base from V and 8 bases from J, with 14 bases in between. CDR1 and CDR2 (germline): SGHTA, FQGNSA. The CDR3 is CASSLEAGRRGYTF. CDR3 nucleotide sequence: TGTGCCAGCAGCTTAGAAGCAGGGAGAAGGGGCTACACCTTC.